This is a list of T cell receptor beta chains from one sample in a study of cytomegalovirus exposure and HLA in healthy donors. Repertoires were generated with immunoSEQ multiplex PCR, while TCRdb's copy carries only in-frame clones and drops some. The sample totals approximately 140,000 clones. The sequencing input was PBMCs. Receptors were obtained from a man between 40 and 49 years old in good health and CMV-seronegative. Each CDR3 is given with its conserved first and last residue. D genes are given only for firm matches.

CDR3 length	V gene	J gene	D gene	CDR3 DNA	CDR3 protein
14	TRBV5-1	TRBJ2-5	TRBD2	TGCGCCAGCAGCTCCGCTGGGGGGGAAGAGACCCAGTACTTC	CASSSAGGEETQYF
14	TRBV25-1	TRBJ2-7	TRBD1	TGTGCCAGCACCCACGCCCAGGGGGCGGGCGAGCAGTACTTC	CASTHAQGAGEQYF
14	TRBV5-5	TRBJ1-4	TRBD1	TGTGCCAGCAGCAGACAGGGGGCTAATGAAAAACTGTTTTTT	CASSRQGANEKLFF
20	TRBV2	TRBJ2-4	TRBD1	TGTGCCAGCAGTGATTCCTCCCTGGGAGGACAGGGACTAGCCAAAAACATTCAGTACTTC	CASSDSSLGGQGLAKNIQYF
15	TRBV5-1	TRBJ2-1	TRBD2	TGCGCCAGCAGCTTGAGCGGGGGGACCCACAATGAGCAGTTCTTC	CASSLSGGTHNEQFF
16	TRBV10-3	TRBJ2-5	TRBD1	TGTGCCATCAGTGAGAGCCCAGGGGGCTCGCTGGAGACCCAGTACTTC	CAISESPGGSLETQYF
13	TRBV9	TRBJ2-5	.	TGTGCCAGCAGCGTATCCGTCCAAGAGACCCAGTACTTC	CASSVSVQETQYF
16	TRBV4-1	TRBJ2-3	TRBD2	TGCGCCAGCAGCCAAGGTAAGCGGGACGGCACAGATACGCAGTATTTT	CASSQGKRDGTDTQYF
16	TRBV7-9	TRBJ2-3	TRBD2	TGTGCCAGCAGCCCTACTAGCGGGGGGGGATCAGATACGCAGTATTTT	CASSPTSGGGSDTQYF
15	TRBV5-1	TRBJ2-1	TRBD2	TGCGCCAGCAGCGGAGGGACTAGCGGGGCTTCGGAGCAGTTCTTC	CASSGGTSGASEQFF
14	TRBV28	TRBJ1-2	TRBD1	TGTGCCTGGGGACAGGGGGCGCGAGGAGGCGGCTACACCTTC	CAWGQGARGGGYTF
15	TRBV4-1	TRBJ2-5	TRBD1	TGCGCCAGCAGCCCAGGGACAGGGTGGCGAGAGACCCAGTACTTC	CASSPGTGWRETQYF
16	TRBV7-3	TRBJ1-1	TRBD1	TGTGCCAGCAGCTTAAAGTATCAGGGGGCGAACACTGAAGCTTTCTTT	CASSLKYQGANTEAFF
16	TRBV7-3	TRBJ2-1	TRBD2	TGTGCCAGCAGCTTACTAGCGGGGAGCTCCTACAATGAGCAGTTCTTC	CASSLLAGSSYNEQFF
15	TRBV18	TRBJ2-3	TRBD2	TGTGCCAGCTCATCCCTAGCGGGGGACACAGATACGCAGTATTTT	CASSSLAGDTDTQYF
12	TRBV15	TRBJ1-5	.	TGTGCCACCAGCAGAGAGGAGGGACCACCGCATTTT	CATSREEGPPHF
15	TRBV5-1	TRBJ1-6	.	TGCGCCAGCAGCTATTCGGGAGACTATAATTCACCCCTCCACTTT	CASSYSGDYNSPLHF
17	TRBV7-3	TRBJ2-7	TRBD1	TGTGCCAGCAGCCCACAACTCGGGACAGCCGGACACTACGAGCAGTACTTC	CASSPQLGTAGHYEQYF
11	TRBV6-6	TRBJ1-2	.	TGTGCCAGCGGAGGGAACTATGGCTACACCTTC	CASGGNYGYTF
13	TRBV10-3	TRBJ1-5	TRBD1	TGTGCCACCGGGACAGATAATGATCAGCCCCAGCATTTT	CATGTDNDQPQHF
14	TRBV6-5	TRBJ2-7	TRBD1	TGTGCCAGCAAAGGGGACAGGGGAATGGACGAGCAGTACTTC	CASKGDRGMDEQYF
14	TRBV2	TRBJ1-1	.	TGTGCCAGCGGAGTGAGGGGGGGTGGCACTGAAGCTTTCTTT	CASGVRGGGTEAFF
15	TRBV7-2	TRBJ2-7	.	TGTGCCAGCAGCTTTTTAGGGGTAGGGTCCTACGAGCAGTACTTC	CASSFLGVGSYEQYF
17	TRBV2	TRBJ2-5	.	TGTGCCAGCAGTGAAGATGGGACTTTTTCGAGTGGAAAGACCCAGTACTTC	CASSEDGTFSSGKTQYF
16	TRBV18	TRBJ2-3	TRBD1	TGTGCCAGCTCACCAGTCGGACAGGGGATTACAGATACGCAGTATTTT	CASSPVGQGITDTQYF
14	TRBV19	TRBJ2-5	.	TGTGCCAGTAGTATTGCTCCTGCAGGGGAGACCCAGTACTTC	CASSIAPAGETQYF
15	TRBV7-2	TRBJ2-3	.	TGTGCCAGCAGCTTACGGGTTAGCGCCACAGATACGCAGTATTTT	CASSLRVSATDTQYF
18	TRBV7-8	TRBJ1-5	TRBD1	TGTGCCAGCAGCTTAGCGGGACAGGACACCTATAGCAATCAGCCCCAGCATTTT	CASSLAGQDTYSNQPQHF
12	TRBV25-1	TRBJ2-1	.	TGTGCCAGCAGTGAACACTCCTATGAGCAGTTCTTC	CASSEHSYEQFF
14	TRBV10-2	TRBJ2-5	TRBD2	TGCGCCACCCCGGGACTAGCGGGGGGGGAGACCCAGTACTTC	CATPGLAGGETQYF
13	TRBV7-6	TRBJ1-1	TRBD1	TGTGCCAGCAGCTTAGCCCCGGGACAGGGAGCTTTCTTT	CASSLAPGQGAFF
14	TRBV4-3	TRBJ1-1	.	TGCGCCAGCAGCCGAGGCAGGGAGAACACTGAAGCTTTCTTT	CASSRGRENTEAFF
16	TRBV2	TRBJ2-1	TRBD2	TGTGCCAGCAGTGAAGGGGCTAGCGGGGGACTCGGCGAGCAGTTCTTC	CASSEGASGGLGEQFF
14	TRBV5-1	TRBJ1-1	TRBD1	TGCGCCAGCTCCAACAGGGGGCAAGGCACTGAAGCTTTCTTT	CASSNRGQGTEAFF
13	TRBV29-1	TRBJ2-7	TRBD1	TGCAGCGTGGGACAGGGGAGCTCCTACGAGCAGTACTTC	CSVGQGSSYEQYF